The entry that follows covers one T cell receptor (beta chain) sequence. This clonotype was seen a few times. No cognate antigen has been identified for it. Base qualities are missing; no much larger clone stands one base away. This record comes from a study of tumor-infiltrating lymphocytes in oesophageal squamous cell carcinoma (dated by TCRdb to 2015 to 2016). Reading from cysteine to phenylalanine, the CDR3 counts 11 amino acids. Of all the DNA, just the CDR3 is kept, 33 bases in frame from base 1. Looking up the germline V gene yields CDR1 SGHVS and CDR2 FNYEAQ. Libraries were built with PCR. The sample was run on an Illumina HiSeq 2000. In TCRdb, the public reads were trimmed at Q25 with fastp and aligned with MiXCR, with productive beta chains retained. Each entry merges the rows of one CDR3 protein and shows their most common DNA and genes. The sample table lists 10,000 to 15,000 distinct CDR3 sequences, around half of them with a count of one. The ten largest clones represent approximately 30% of the sample.

The TCR comes from a female donor with esophageal squamous cell carcinoma. The receptor chain draws on TRBV7-6 and TRBJ2-5; TRBD1 lines up with 8 middle nucleotides. The DNA end lines up better with TRBJ2-7; the J call may be wrong. Sequences were obtained from esophageal tumor tissue. The nucleotides are TGTGCCAGCAGCACAGGGGGCGAGCAGTACTTC. Its amino acids are CASSTGGEQYF.